This T cell receptor (beta chain) was captured by sequencing in a study of monozygotic twins with inflammatory bowel disease. TCR libraries were prepared from roughly 3,300 ng total RNA each. TCRdb reprocessed the 5' RACE reads, keeping one entry per CDR3 protein, no DNA. This sample's table reports 440,000 or so distinct CDR3 sequences. Whole blood supplied total RNA, and T cells were not sorted. From germline, CDR1 is SNHLY and CDR2 FYNNEI. The CDR3 sequence is 14 residues long. The chain links TRBV2 to TRBJ1-2. The TCR comes from a human donor with ulcerative colitis or Crohn's disease, or a healthy co-twin of an affected twin (not recorded which). The sequenced material came from blood. The CDR3 spells CASSGPTPNYGYTF.